This T cell receptor (beta chain) was profiled in a study of shared clonotypes between healthy human individuals. Turning to the study itself: For every donor, three CD4 naive, three CD4 memory, two CD8 naive and one CD8 memory plates were used.

Terminally differentiated effector memory CD45RA+ cells were excluded by CCR7 positive selection of CD45RO-negative cells. The data were produced by immunoSEQ multiplex PCR, yet TCRdb's version contains in-frame clones alone and is incomplete. The data show about 2 million clones, just under 95% seen once. The germline V gene has CDR1 MNHNS and CDR2 SASEGT. J was trimmed by 5 bases and V by 0 bases; bases with no gene match: 11. This CDR3 region has 17 residues. The rearrangement uses TRBV6-1 and TRBJ2-5, with TRBD1 matching 8 bases. The clonotype originates from a man younger than 35 in good health. Material for sequencing was naive CD8+ T cells sorted from blood. The CDR3, as DNA: TGTGCCAGCAGTGAAGCGTTCGGCAGGGGGCGGACGGAGACCCAGTACTTC. Residues: CASSEAFGRGRTETQYF.